This T cell receptor (beta chain) originates from a study of blood T cell repertoires in COVID-19. Background on the study: Acute and convalescent COVID-19 samples came from the United States, Italy and Spain.

This clone was detected once. In the authors' methods: Estimation of nucleated cell counts relied on the amplification of reference gene primers. This table comes from immunoSEQ multiplex PCR, and its TCRdb copy is limited to in-frame clones, with some not included. The V and J calls and clone size come from that table; D and trimming were worked out from the DNA. The table shows some 30,000 clones, with around 90% occurring only once. The CDR3 contains 15 residues. V was pared by 5 bases and J by 2 bases, with 15 bases between. Per the germline V gene, CDR1 is MGHRA and CDR2 is YSYEKL. This chain uses TRBV4-1 with TRBJ1-1; a possible D gene is TRBD1 (6 bases). What was sequenced was peripheral blood. The origin of this receptor is a man between 65 and 79 years old with active or convalescent COVID-19. CDR3 loop: CASSRAGTLNTEAFF. CDR3 nucleotides: TGCGCCAGCAGCAGAGCCGGGACACTCAACACTGAAGCTTTCTTT.